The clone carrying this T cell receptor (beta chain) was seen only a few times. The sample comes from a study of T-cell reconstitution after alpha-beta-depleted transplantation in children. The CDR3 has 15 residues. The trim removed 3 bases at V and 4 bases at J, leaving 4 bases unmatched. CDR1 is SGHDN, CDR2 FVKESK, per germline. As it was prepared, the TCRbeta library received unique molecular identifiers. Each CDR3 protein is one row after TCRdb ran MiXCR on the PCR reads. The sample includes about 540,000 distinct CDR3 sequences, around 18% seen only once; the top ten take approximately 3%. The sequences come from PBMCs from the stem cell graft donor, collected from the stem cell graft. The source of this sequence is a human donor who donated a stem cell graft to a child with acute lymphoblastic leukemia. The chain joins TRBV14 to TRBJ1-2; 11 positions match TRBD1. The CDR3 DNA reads TGTGCCAGCAGCCAGGGGACAGGGGGAAGCTATGGCTACACCTTC. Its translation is CASSQGTGGSYGYTF.